Listed below are T cell receptor beta chains from one sample, sequenced in a study of control samples from healthy donors and cancer patients. Here immunoSEQ multiplex PCR was the method, and the copy in TCRdb shows in-frame clones only, minus some. The data contain fewer than 200,000 clones, 70% to 90% of them singletons. Sequencing was carried out using blood. All receptors come from a woman aged 25 to 39 in good health. CDR3s leave out the opening cysteine and the closing phenylalanine or tryptophan. A D gene is named only where the DNA matches it firmly.

TRBJ2-3	TRBV5-1	.	ASSLSGSAIRTDTQY
TRBJ2-7	TRBV29-1	TRBD1	SVVGQGTEQY
TRBJ1-2	TRBV4-1	TRBD1	ASRDRSGYT
TRBJ2-3	TRBV5-4	TRBD2	ASSQDPGGADTQY
TRBJ2-2	TRBV6-5	.	ASSYRGTGELF
TRBJ2-3	TRBV5-1	TRBD2	ASRIQTHTGTSGGHTDTQY
TRBJ2-2	TRBV19	.	ASSKSGTNTGELF
TRBJ2-5	TRBV3-1/TRBV3-2	TRBD2	ASSPTSGKGAETQY
TRBJ1-5	TRBV7-8	.	ASSRDILNQPQH
TRBJ2-1	TRBV5-1	TRBD2	ASSKGTSGTRGVNEQF
TRBJ1-1	TRBV7-8	.	ASSRGVRNTEAF
TRBJ1-5	TRBV3-1/TRBV3-2	.	ASSHRDSGQPQH
TRBJ1-2	TRBV10-2	TRBD1	ASKTGQGSDGYT
TRBJ2-3	TRBV5-4	.	ASSLSGADTQY
TRBJ1-5	TRBV28	.	ASSPPGGGWGSNQPQH
TRBJ1-4	TRBV25-1	.	ASSDPGALFEKLF
TRBJ1-1	TRBV11-3	.	ASSLGRANTEAF
TRBJ1-1	TRBV19	.	ASSSVVETEAF
TRBJ1-1	TRBV2	.	ASSEQGLNTEAF
TRBJ2-1	TRBV7-9	.	ASSSFGGGNEQF
TRBJ1-4	TRBV19	.	ASRATGGTNEKLF
TRBJ1-2	TRBV2	.	ASSVGSYGYT
TRBJ1-5	TRBV24-1	.	ATSARGYSNQPQH
TRBJ2-5	TRBV5-1	TRBD1	ASSFDREQRWRTQY
TRBJ2-2	TRBV27	TRBD2	ASTRLAGGSGELF
TRBJ2-1	TRBV24-1	.	ATSDSGSHEQF
TRBJ2-3	TRBV15	.	ATSGAGRPTDTQY
TRBJ2-1	TRBV30	.	AWSGQAVFGEQF
TRBJ1-5	TRBV7-9	.	ASSSEGGQPQH
TRBJ2-2	TRBV2	TRBD2	ASSVPAGGTGELF
TRBJ2-2	TRBV5-4	.	ATRAERTIRSGELF
TRBJ2-4	TRBV18	TRBD1	ASSPYQTGNIQY
TRBJ2-1	TRBV27	TRBD2	ASSGLAGRNEQF
TRBJ2-3	TRBV4-1	TRBD2	ASSHLPKLAGARTDTQY
TRBJ1-5	TRBV9	.	ASSVGQDNQPQH
TRBJ1-3	TRBV5-6	.	ASSVFLGVRLSGNTIY
TRBJ2-2	TRBV14	.	ASSQVVRGTGELF
TRBJ1-2	TRBV19	.	ASSLTGMSGYT
TRBJ2-1	TRBV11-3	TRBD2	ASSPRLANEQF
TRBJ2-3	TRBV9	TRBD1	ASSANRGDTQY
TRBJ2-1	TRBV5-1	.	ASTGGTGNEQF
TRBJ2-5	TRBV25-1	.	ASSERRNGETQY
TRBJ1-6	TRBV2	TRBD1	ASRPGTGETPLH
TRBJ2-3	TRBV9	TRBD2	ASSATGLAGGDTQY
TRBJ2-3	TRBV2	.	ASSELVSSTDTQY
TRBJ2-4	TRBV19	TRBD1	ASSGQGSAKNIQY
TRBJ2-2	TRBV10-3	.	AISFPFGGETGELF
TRBJ1-3	TRBV13	.	ASSLSGAGNTIY
TRBJ1-6	TRBV27	TRBD1	ASRTGDYNSPLH
TRBJ2-1	TRBV15	TRBD1	ATRTGGYNEQF
TRBJ2-7	TRBV5-1	.	ASWSDSPYEQY
TRBJ1-5	TRBV18	TRBD1	ASSRNRGRNQPQH
TRBJ1-1	TRBV7-9	.	AGKSGAGMNTEAF
TRBJ2-7	TRBV5-6	TRBD2	ASSFLVGLSGYEQY
TRBJ1-1	TRBV29-1	TRBD1	SVEWQGGTEAF